The T cell receptor (beta chain) under discussion was sequenced for a study of T cells in tumors after PD-1 blockade. Study-wide background: Patients had no prior checkpoint blockade, systemic immunosuppressants, or anti-cancer therapy within 4 weeks.

To note about this clone: Its antigen is undetermined.

Germline V gene data show CDR1 as MNHNY and CDR2 as SVGAGI (reference sequence). The CDR3 consists of 14 residues. The trim removed 8 bases at V and 4 bases at J, leaving 7 bases unmatched. Study results and limitations: About 41% of tumor TCR clonotypes were also found in blood.

The protocol was immunoSEQ multiplex PCR, while the TCRdb copy is restricted to in-frame clones and leaves out a portion. Seen here are 20,000 to 25,000 clones, around 80% observed once, and the top ten hold about 27%. The material was PBMCs, obtained before anti-PD-1 treatment. The gene calls are TRBV6-6 and TRBJ1-5, with 8 positions matching TRBD1. The clonotype originates from a human donor with basal cell carcinoma. This CDR3 is CASHSTGENQPQHF. Here the CDR3 DNA reads TGTGCCAGCCATTCGACAGGGGAAAATCAGCCCCAGCATTTT.